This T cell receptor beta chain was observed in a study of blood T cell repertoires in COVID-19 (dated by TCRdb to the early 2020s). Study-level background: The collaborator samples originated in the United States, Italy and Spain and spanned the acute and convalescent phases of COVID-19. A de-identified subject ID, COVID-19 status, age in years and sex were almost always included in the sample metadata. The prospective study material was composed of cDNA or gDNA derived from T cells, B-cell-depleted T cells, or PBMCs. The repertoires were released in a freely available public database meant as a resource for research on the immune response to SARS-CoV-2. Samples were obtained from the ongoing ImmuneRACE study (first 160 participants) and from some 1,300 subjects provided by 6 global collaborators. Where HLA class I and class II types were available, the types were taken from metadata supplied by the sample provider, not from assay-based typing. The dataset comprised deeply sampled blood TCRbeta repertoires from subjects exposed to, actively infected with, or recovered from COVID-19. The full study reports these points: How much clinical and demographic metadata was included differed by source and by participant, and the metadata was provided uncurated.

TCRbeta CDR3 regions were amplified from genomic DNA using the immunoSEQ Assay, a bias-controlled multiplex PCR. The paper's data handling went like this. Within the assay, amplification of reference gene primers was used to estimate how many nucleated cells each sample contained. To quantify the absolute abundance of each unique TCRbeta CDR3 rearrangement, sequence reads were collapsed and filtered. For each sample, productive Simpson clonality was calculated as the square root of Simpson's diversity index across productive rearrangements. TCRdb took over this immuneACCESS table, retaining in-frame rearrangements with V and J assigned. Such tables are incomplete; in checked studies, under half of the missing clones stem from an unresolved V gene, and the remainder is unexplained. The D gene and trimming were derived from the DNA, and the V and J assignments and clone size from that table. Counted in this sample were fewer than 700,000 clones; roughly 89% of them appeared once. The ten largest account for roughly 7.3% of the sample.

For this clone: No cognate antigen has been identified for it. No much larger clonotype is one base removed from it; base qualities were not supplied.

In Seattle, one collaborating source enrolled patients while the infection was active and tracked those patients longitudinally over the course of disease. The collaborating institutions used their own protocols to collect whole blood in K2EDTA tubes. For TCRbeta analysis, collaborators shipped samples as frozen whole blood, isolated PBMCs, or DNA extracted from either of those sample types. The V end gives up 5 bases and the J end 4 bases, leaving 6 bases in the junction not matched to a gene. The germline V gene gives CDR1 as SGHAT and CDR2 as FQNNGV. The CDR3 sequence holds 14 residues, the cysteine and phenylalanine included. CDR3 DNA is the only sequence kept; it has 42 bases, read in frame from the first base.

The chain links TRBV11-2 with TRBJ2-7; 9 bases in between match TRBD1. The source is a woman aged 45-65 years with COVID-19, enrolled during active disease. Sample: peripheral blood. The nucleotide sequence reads TGTGCCAGCAGCCTTACAGGGGGCCCATACGAGCAGTACTTC. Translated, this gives CASSLTGGPYEQYF.